This TCR beta chain was sequenced during a study of regulatory T cells in long-lasting Graves disease. iRepertoire HTBI primers and Arm-PCR of CDR3 regions built TCR beta libraries. TCRdb called the multiplex PCR reads again in MiXCR, with one record for every CDR3 protein. The sample lists 700,000 or so distinct CDR3 sequences; around 30% were seen once. General study findings and limits: More public clonotypes were shared by persistent patients (approximately 3,000) than by new patients (roughly 870).

About this clonotype itself: Its antigen remains unidentified.

Time point given: persistent/refractory GD, antithyroid drugs over 5 years with positive TRAb. RNA extracted from PBMCs served as the sequencing template. Staff drew roughly 10 milliliters of peripheral blood into EDTA tubes. The sample was peripheral blood mononuclear cells (PBMCs), taken when the disease was refractory, from a patient treated with antithyroid drugs. The receptor was isolated from a female donor with Graves disease.

As DNA, the CDR3 is TGTGCCAGCAGCTTGGGGGGGCGGGACTCCTTCTATGGCTACACCTTC. It codes for CASSLGGRDSFYGYTF. J is TRBJ1-2 and V is TRBV5-4, with a weak D call TRBD1 (6 bases). The CDR3 sequence is 16 residues long. Trimming took 0 bases from V and 4 from J, leaving 16 bases between them. Germline lookup yields CDR1 SGHNT and CDR2 YYREEE (reference sequence).